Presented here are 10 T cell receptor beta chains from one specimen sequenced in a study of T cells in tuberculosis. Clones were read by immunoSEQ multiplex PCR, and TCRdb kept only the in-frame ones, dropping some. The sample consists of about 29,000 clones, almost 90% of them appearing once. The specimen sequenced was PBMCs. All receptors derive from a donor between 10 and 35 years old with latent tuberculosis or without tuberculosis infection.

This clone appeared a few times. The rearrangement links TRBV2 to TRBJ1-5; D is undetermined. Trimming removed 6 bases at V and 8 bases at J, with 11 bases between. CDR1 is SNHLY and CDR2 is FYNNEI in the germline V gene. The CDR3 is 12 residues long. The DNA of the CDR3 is TGTGCCAGCAGGGCGTCGGCGGAGCCCCAGCATTTT. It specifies CASRASAEPQHF. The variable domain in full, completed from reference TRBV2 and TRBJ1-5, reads EPEVTQTPSHQVTQMGQEVILRCVPISNHLYFYWYRQILGQKVEFLVSFYNNEISEKSEIFDDQFSVERPDGSNFTLKIRSTKLEDSAMYFCASRASAEPQHFGDGTRLSIL.

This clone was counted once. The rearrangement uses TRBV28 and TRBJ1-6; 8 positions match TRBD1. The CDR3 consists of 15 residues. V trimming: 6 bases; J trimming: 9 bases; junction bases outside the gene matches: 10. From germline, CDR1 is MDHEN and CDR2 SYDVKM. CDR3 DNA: TGTGCCAGCAGCCCCGACGGACAGGGATTTTCACCCCTCCACTTT. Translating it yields CASSPDGQGFSPLHF.

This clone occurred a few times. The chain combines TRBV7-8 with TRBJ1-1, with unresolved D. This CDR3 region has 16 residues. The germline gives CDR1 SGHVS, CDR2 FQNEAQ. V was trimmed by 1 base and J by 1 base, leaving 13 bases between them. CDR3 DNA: TGTGCCAGCAGCTTAGAAGTCCAGGTGGGGAACACTGAAGCTTTCTTT. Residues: CASSLEVQVGNTEAFF.

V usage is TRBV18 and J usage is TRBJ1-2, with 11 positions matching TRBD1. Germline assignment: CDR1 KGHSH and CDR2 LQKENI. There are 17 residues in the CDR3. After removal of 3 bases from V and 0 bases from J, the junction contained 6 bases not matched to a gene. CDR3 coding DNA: TGTGCCAGCTCACCCTTGGACAGGGGGCCCGCTAACTATGGCTACACCTTC. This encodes CASSPLDRGPANYGYTF.

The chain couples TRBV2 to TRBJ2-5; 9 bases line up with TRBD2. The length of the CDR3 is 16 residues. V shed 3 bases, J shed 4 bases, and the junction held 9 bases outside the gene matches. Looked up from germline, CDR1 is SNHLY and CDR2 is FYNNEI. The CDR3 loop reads CASSEARGGALETQYF. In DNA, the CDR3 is TGTGCCAGCAGTGAGGCGCGCGGGGGGGCCTTAGAGACCCAGTACTTC.

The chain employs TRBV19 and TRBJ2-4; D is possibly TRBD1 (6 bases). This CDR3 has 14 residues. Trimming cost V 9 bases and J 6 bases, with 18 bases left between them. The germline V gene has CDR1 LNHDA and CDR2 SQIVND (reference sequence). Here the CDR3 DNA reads TGTGCCAGCGGACCCCCCGGGACAATAAACATTCAGTACTTC. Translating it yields CASGPPGTINIQYF.

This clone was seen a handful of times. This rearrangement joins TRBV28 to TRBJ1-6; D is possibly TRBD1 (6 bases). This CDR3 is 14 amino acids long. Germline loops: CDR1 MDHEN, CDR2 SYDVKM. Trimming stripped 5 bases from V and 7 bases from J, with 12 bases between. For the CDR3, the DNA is TGTGCCAGCAGTCCAACAGGGCGAAATTCACCCCTCCACTTT. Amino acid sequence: CASSPTGRNSPLHF.

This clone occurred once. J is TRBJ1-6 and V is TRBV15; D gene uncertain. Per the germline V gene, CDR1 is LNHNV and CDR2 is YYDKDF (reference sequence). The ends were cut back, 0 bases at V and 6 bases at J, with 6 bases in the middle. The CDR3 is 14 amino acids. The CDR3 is CATSRDRGNSPLHF. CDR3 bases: TGTGCCACCAGCAGAGATCGGGGTAATTCACCCCTCCACTTT.

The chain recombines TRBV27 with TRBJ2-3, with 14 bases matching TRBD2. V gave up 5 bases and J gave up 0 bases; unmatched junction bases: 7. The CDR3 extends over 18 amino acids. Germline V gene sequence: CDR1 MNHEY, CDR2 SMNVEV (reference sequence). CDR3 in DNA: TGTGCCAGCAGTCTCAGGACTAGCGGGGGGCTTAGCACAGATACGCAGTATTTT. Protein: CASSLRTSGGLSTDTQYF.

The CDR3, as DNA: TGTGCCAGCAGCGCGGGACAGAGCTCCTACAATGAGCAGTTCTTC. This translates into CASSAGQSSYNEQFF. The V call is TRBV5-8, the J call TRBJ2-1; possibly TRBD1 for D (7 bases). V was pared by 4 bases and J by 0 bases, with 11 bases between. CDR3 length: 15 amino acids. The germline gives CDR1 SGHTS, CDR2 YDEGEE.